A selection of T cell receptor beta chains follows, all from one sample in a study of blood T cell repertoires in COVID-19. Assay used: immunoSEQ multiplex PCR; TCRdb lists only in-frame clones, some missing. The repertoire consists of nearly 400,000 clones, with about 90% occurring once and the leading ten covering 1.5% to 2%. The specimen was PBMCs or T cells enriched from blood (not recorded which). The receptors come from a woman under 40 who had recovered from COVID-19. Each CDR3 is given without its conserved first and last residue.

TRBJ2-1,TRBV27,ASSSDEQF
TRBJ1-5,TRBV12-3/TRBV12-4,ASSLGLNQPQH
TRBJ1-3,TRBV6-1,ASSDAGLNTIY
TRBJ1-1,TRBV2,ASSSRGDTGF
TRBJ1-3,TRBV6-5,ASFDRGSGNTIY
TRBJ2-1,TRBV6-5,ASSRAGGPREQF
TRBJ1-5,TRBV30,AWSVGTGRGYQPQH
TRBJ2-3,TRBV6-5,ASSFDRVGFTDTQY
TRBJ1-2,TRBV28,ASKSLGGEKVYGYT
TRBJ1-3,TRBV27,ASKQGDPSSGNTIY
TRBJ2-3,TRBV23-1,ASSCRDRGLAAYTDTQY
TRBJ2-7,TRBV28,ASSLGGVWEQY
TRBJ1-2,TRBV30,AWSVTGSRYGYT
TRBJ1-2,TRBV20-1,SASYDREYGYT
TRBJ2-5,TRBV2,ASSVIETQY
TRBJ2-5,TRBV6-6,ASSYSEYQETQY
TRBJ1-5,TRBV3-1/TRBV3-2,ASSLRGNQPQH
TRBJ2-7,TRBV4-1,ASSLGLAGSGEQY
TRBJ2-5,TRBV9,ASSGDRPDETQY
TRBJ1-2,TRBV6-2/TRBV6-3,ASSYRGQGDGYT
TRBJ1-1,TRBV7-9,ASSLIEDGDREFAF
TRBJ1-6,TRBV30,ACKEVLGSPLH
TRBJ2-7,TRBV7-8,ASSVTGFAYEQY
TRBJ2-6,TRBV5-1,ASSLFAGISSGANVLT
TRBJ2-7,TRBV28,ASSFGRRIPSGGDEQY
TRBJ1-2,TRBV15,ATSKETGRGSYT
TRBJ2-3,TRBV12-3/TRBV12-4,ASSLSSTDTQY
TRBJ2-1,TRBV15,ATSRAPPGQIYNEQF
TRBJ1-2,TRBV6-2/TRBV6-3,ASSRTDYGYT
TRBJ2-1,TRBV28,ASSLYDRGDLKQF
TRBJ2-3,TRBV9,ASSVEEALSTDTQY
TRBJ1-2,TRBV27,ASSLRTALIANYGYT
TRBJ2-3,TRBV15,AVRRGRGTDTQY
TRBJ1-2,TRBV6-2/TRBV6-3,ASSYVETGYGYT
TRBJ1-2,TRBV24-1,ATSVDSEIYGYT
TRBJ2-3,TRBV21-1,ASSKRVKRLAGEPRNTDTQY
TRBJ1-2,TRBV5-1,ASSRDSFNYGYT
TRBJ2-7,TRBV10-1,ASSGGLAYEQY
TRBJ2-1,TRBV11-2,ASSLGLAGFIPQF
TRBJ1-6,TRBV6-2/TRBV6-3,ASRPPLHSPLH
TRBJ1-6,TRBV11-2,ASSDLVRVGSPLH
TRBJ2-1,TRBV7-2,ASSLALAEANEQF
TRBJ1-6,TRBV5-8,ASSFHRGNSPLH
TRBJ2-7,TRBV12-3/TRBV12-4,ATKEWQY
TRBJ2-3,TRBV12-3/TRBV12-4,ASSPGTDTQY